This record concerns one T cell receptor beta chain sequence. The CDR3 goes on 3 residues after the read ends, and that part is filled in from the germline J gene. The sample comes from a study of T cell clonality in common variable immunodeficiency. The CDR3 runs 15 residues. Germline CDR1 is SGHAT and CDR2 is FQNNGV. The ends lost 1 base at V and 5 bases at J; junction bases unmatched: 7. Profiled with immunoSEQ multiplex PCR; TCRdb holds only in-frame clones, not every one. The repertoire consists of tens of thousands of clones, none detected only once. Sequencing used peripheral blood mononuclear cells. This sequence was found in a person aged 18-69 years in good health. V gene TRBV11-2 combines with J gene TRBJ1-1; TRBD1 agrees at 7 bases. CDR3 sequence: CASSLGDREWTEAFF. The part of the CDR3 DNA that was read is TGTGCCAGCAGCTTAGGCGACAGGGAATGGACTGAA.